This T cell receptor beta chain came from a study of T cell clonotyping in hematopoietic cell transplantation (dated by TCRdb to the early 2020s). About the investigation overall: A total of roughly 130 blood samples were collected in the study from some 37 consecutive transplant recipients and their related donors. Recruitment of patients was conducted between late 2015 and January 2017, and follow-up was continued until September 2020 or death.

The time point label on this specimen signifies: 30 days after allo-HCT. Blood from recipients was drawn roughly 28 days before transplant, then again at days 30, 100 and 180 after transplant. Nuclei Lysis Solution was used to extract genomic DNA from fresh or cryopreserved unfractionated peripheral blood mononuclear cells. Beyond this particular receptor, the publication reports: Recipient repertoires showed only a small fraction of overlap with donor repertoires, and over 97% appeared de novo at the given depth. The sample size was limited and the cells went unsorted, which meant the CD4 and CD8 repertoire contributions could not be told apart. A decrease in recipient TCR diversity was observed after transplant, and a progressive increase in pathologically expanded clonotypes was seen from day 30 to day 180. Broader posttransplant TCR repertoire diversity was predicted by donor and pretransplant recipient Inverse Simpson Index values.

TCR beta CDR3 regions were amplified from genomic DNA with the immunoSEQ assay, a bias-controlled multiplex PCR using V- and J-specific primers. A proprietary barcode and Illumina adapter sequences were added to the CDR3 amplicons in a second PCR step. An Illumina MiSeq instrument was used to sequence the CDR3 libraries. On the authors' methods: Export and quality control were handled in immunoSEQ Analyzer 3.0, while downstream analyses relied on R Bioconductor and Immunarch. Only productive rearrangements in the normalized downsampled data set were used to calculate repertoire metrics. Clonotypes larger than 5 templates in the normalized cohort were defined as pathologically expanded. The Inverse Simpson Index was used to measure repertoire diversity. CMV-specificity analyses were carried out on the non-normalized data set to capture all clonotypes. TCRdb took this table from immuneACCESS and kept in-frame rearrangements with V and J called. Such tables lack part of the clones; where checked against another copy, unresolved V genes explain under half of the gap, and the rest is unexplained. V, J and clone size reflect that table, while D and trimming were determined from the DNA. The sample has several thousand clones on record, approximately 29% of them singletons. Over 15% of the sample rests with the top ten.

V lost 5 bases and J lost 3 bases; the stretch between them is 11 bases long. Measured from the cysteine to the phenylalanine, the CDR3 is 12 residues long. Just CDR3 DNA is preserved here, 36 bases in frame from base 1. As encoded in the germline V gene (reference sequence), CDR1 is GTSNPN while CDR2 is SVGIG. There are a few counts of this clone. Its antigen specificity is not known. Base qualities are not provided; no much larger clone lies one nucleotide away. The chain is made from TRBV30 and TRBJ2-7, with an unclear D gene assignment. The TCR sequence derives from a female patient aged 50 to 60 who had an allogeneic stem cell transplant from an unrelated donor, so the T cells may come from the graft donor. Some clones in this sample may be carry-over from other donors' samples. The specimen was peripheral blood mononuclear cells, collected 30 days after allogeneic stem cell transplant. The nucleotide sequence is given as TGTGCCTGGGGCCTTAACCGCTACGAGCAGTACTTC. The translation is CAWGLNRYEQYF.